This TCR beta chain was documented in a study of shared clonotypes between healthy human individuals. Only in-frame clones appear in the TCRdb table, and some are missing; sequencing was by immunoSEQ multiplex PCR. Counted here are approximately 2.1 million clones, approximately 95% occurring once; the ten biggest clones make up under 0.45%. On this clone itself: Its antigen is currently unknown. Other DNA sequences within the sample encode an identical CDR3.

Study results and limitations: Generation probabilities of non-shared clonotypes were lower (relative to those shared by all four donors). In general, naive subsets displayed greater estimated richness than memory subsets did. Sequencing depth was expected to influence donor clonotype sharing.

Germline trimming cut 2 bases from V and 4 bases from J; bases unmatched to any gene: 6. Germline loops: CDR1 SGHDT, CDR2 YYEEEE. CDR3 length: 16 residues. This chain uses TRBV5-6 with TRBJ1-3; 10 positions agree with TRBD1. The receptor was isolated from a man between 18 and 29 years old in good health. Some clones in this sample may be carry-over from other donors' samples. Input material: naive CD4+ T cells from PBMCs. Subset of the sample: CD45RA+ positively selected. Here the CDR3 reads CASSFRTGGRGNTIYF. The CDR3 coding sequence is TGTGCCAGCAGCTTCAGGACAGGGGGGCGAGGAAACACCATATATTTT.